This is a list of T cell receptor beta chains from one sample in a study of shared clonotypes between healthy human individuals. The table came from immunoSEQ multiplex PCR; TCRdb's copy has only in-frame clones and leaves some out. The table lists roughly 1 million clones, around 75% of them singletons, with 1.5% in the top ten. The source material was memory CD4+ T cells sorted from blood. The origin of the receptors is a man younger than 35 in good health. Each CDR3 is given with its conserved first and last residue. Each record gives: D gene, CDR3 length, J gene, V gene, clone size, CDR3 DNA, CDR3 protein. A D gene is named only where the DNA matches it firmly. Part of the rows lack a size; the others show once, few, many or a class for expanded clones.

>-|15|TRBJ1-5|TRBV5-8|-
TGTGCCAGCAGCTTGGGTGGGAGCAGCAATCAGCCCCAGCATTTT
CASSLGGSSNQPQHF
>TRBD2|14|TRBJ2-1|TRBV27|-
TGTGCCAGCAGTCCCACCCGACTAGCAGGCGAGCAGTTCTTC
CASSPTRLAGEQFF
>-|16|TRBJ1-4|TRBV7-9|-
TGTGCCAGCAGCTTCTTCGGACAGCCCAGTCAGGAAAAACTGTTTTTT
CASSFFGQPSQEKLFF
>-|13|TRBJ2-3|TRBV30|few
TGTGCCTGGAGTGTTCCTAACACAGATACGCAGTATTTT
CAWSVPNTDTQYF
>TRBD2|13|TRBJ2-3|TRBV10-3|-
TGTGCCATAGGCCTAGCGGGCACAGATACGCAGTATTTT
CAIGLAGTDTQYF
>-|15|TRBJ2-2|TRBV7-3|-
TGTGCCAGCACAGCTTATACAGCGAACACCGGGGAGCTGTTTTTT
CASTAYTANTGELFF
>-|15|TRBJ1-2|TRBV5-1|once
TGCGCCAGCGCTCCGGCGGTTCGAAAGACCTATGGCTACACCTTC
CASAPAVRKTYGYTF
>-|16|TRBJ2-1|TRBV6-4|once
TGTGCCAGCAGTGACCATTGGCATTTGTCCTACAATGAGCAGTTCTTC
CASSDHWHLSYNEQFF
>-|13|TRBJ1-2|TRBV6-1|-
TGTGCCAGCGGCGCTTTGCAGGTATATGGCTACACCTTC
CASGALQVYGYTF
>-|15|TRBJ1-6|TRBV14|-
TGTGCCAGCAGTCTTGGTTACTCCTATAATTCACCCCTCCACTTT
CASSLGYSYNSPLHF
>-|15|TRBJ2-3|TRBV19|few
TGTGCCAGTAGTACTTCGGGACCGGATACAGATACGCAGTATTTT
CASSTSGPDTDTQYF
>-|12|TRBJ2-7|TRBV7-9|-
TGTGCCAGCAGCTTCCCCGGAACCGAGCAGTACTTC
CASSFPGTEQYF
>TRBD1|12|TRBJ2-2|TRBV27|-
TGTGCCAGCAGACTGGACAGGGGGGAGCTGTTTTTT
CASRLDRGELFF
>TRBD2|14|TRBJ2-7|TRBV7-2|-
TGTGCCAGCAGCCCTGGACTAGTATACTACGAGCAGTACTTC
CASSPGLVYYEQYF
>TRBD1|14|TRBJ1-2|TRBV4-3|-
TGCGCCAGCAGCCAAGAGACAGGGAACTATGGCTACACCTTC
CASSQETGNYGYTF
>TRBD1|17|TRBJ1-6|TRBV10-3|-
TGTGCCAGCAGCGGGTCTCCTTCCGGGACAGTAAATTCACCCCTCCACTTT
CASSGSPSGTVNSPLHF
>-|16|TRBJ2-4|TRBV5-1|-
TGCGCCAGCAGCTTGGATCGTTTGGGGTTTGAAAACATTCAGTACTTC
CASSLDRLGFENIQYF
>-|11|TRBJ2-7|TRBV20-1|-
TGCAGTGCTAGAGTCGGGGACGAGCAGTACTTC
CSARVGDEQYF
>-|14|TRBJ2-5|TRBV5-4|-
TGTGCCAGCAGCTTGGGACAGTTTCGAGAGACCCAGTACTTC
CASSLGQFRETQYF
>-|17|TRBJ2-1|TRBV5-6|-
TGTGCCAGCAGCCCCTCCGGGACACTAACTACCCTAACCCCGGGGTTCTTC
CASSPSGTLTTLTPGFF
>-|14|TRBJ1-6|TRBV6-4|-
TGTGCCAGCAGTCCCGAAGGGGGTAATTCACCCCTCCACTTT
CASSPEGGNSPLHF
>TRBD1|15|TRBJ1-4|TRBV7-9|-
TGTGCCAGCAGCTGGGGGGACAGGGATAATGAAAAACTGTTTTTT
CASSWGDRDNEKLFF
>-|12|TRBJ2-7|TRBV6-4|-
TGTGCCAGCAGTGACTCCCGGTACGAGCAGTACTTC
CASSDSRYEQYF
>-|13|TRBJ1-6|TRBV6-5|few
TGTGCCAGCAGCTCCGGGACAAGGGTACCCCTCCACTTT
CASSSGTRVPLHF
>-|13|TRBJ2-5|TRBV5-4|many
TGTGCCAGCAGCTCCGACTGGTGGGAGACCCAGTACTTC
CASSSDWWETQYF
>TRBD2|19|TRBJ2-1|TRBV5-1|-
TGCGCCAGTGCCCGGCAGGCTAGCGGGAGGGCGGGGGTTTACAATGAGCAGTTCTTC
CASARQASGRAGVYNEQFF
>-|13|TRBJ2-7|TRBV30|-
TGTGCCTGGTCCCGCAGGAGCTCCTACGAGCAGTACTTC
CAWSRRSSYEQYF
>-|14|TRBJ2-3|TRBV5-1|-
TGCGCCAGCAGCCCCCGTCCTAGGGCAGATACGCAGTATTTT
CASSPRPRADTQYF
>-|14|TRBJ2-2|TRBV29-1|-
TGCAGCGTTGTCGGCCGCGGCGACACCGGGGAGCTGTTTTTT
CSVVGRGDTGELFF
>-|14|TRBJ1-1|TRBV7-2|-
TGTGCCAGCAGCTTAACAACAAGGGGCACTGAAGCTTTCTTT
CASSLTTRGTEAFF
>TRBD2|15|TRBJ2-7|TRBV10-2|-
TGCGCCAGCAGTGAAGGGGAGGGATCCACTTACGAGCAGTACTTC
CASSEGEGSTYEQYF
>-|12|TRBJ2-1|TRBV2|few
TGTGCCAGCAGCGTCAGCTACAATGAGCAGTTCTTC
CASSVSYNEQFF
>-|11|TRBJ1-1|TRBV30|-
TGTGCCTGGAGTGTTGCAGGAGAAGCTTTCTTT
CAWSVAGEAFF
>-|13|TRBJ2-7|TRBV28|many
TGTGCCAGCAGGGAGGTAGTAGCCTACGAGCAGTACTTC
CASREVVAYEQYF
>-|15|TRBJ1-1|TRBV27|many
TGTGCCAGCAGGCGGGGAAACGTGGGAAACACTGAAGCTTTCTTT
CASRRGNVGNTEAFF
>TRBD2|16|TRBJ2-3|TRBV7-3|-
TGTGCCAGCAGCGGCGGGGGACTAGCGGGCACAGATACGCAGTATTTT
CASSGGGLAGTDTQYF
>-|14|TRBJ2-7|TRBV7-2|-
TGTGCCAGCAGCCCGGGACTGGGCTCCTACGAGCAGTACTTC
CASSPGLGSYEQYF
>-|16|TRBJ2-3|TRBV18|-
TGTGCCAGCTCACCCCCCCTAGCTCCGCCGTATGATACGCAGTATTTT
CASSPPLAPPYDTQYF
>-|14|TRBJ1-4|TRBV15|-
TGTGCCACCAGCGGGGGGGCGACTAATGAAAAACTGTTTTTT
CATSGGATNEKLFF
>TRBD1|15|TRBJ1-6|TRBV9|many
TGTGCCAGCAGCGTAGCTCCAGGGGGGAATTCACCCCTCCACTTT
CASSVAPGGNSPLHF
>-|15|TRBJ2-4|TRBV12-5|-
TGTGCTAGTGGTTTGGTGGCGGGGGCCAAAAACATTCAGTACTTC
CASGLVAGAKNIQYF